Shown below are 12 T cell receptor beta chains from a single sample sequenced in a study of blood T cell repertoires in COVID-19. TCRdb's table, derived via immunoSEQ multiplex PCR, lists solely in-frame clones and lacks some. The sample records under 80,000 clones, about 85% being singletons. What was sequenced was peripheral blood. Source of these receptors: a man in his 70s with acute or convalescent COVID-19.

Only one count was recorded for this clone. V is TRBV5-1 and J is TRBJ2-3, with 10 bases fitting TRBD2. CDR3 size: 14 residues. V lost 5 bases to trimming and J lost 3 bases; unmatched junction nucleotides: 3. Germline CDR1 and CDR2: SGHRS and YFSETQ. CDR3 DNA sequence: TGCGCCAGCAGTAGGGGACTAGCGACAGATACGCAGTATTTT. Its translation is CASSRGLATDTQYF.

This clone was seen once. This rearrangement joins TRBV4-2 to TRBJ2-7; TRBD2 matches 9 bases. There are 14 residues in the CDR3. J was trimmed by 2 bases and V by 4 bases; bases with no gene match: 3. Germline CDR1 and CDR2: LGHNA and YNFKEQ. The DNA for the CDR3 is TGTGCCAGCAGCCTAGCGGGGGCCACCTACGAGCAGTACTTC. Amino acids: CASSLAGATYEQYF.

The V gene is TRBV2, the J gene TRBJ1-2; D might be TRBD1 (5 bases). Germline CDR1 and CDR2: SNHLY and FYNNEI. CDR3 length equals 12 residues. The V end lost 5 bases, the J end lost 7 bases, and 11 bases lay between the germline ends. The CDR3 nucleotides are TGTGCCAGCAGTCCCCCCCAGGGTGGCTACACCTTC. As protein: CASSPPQGGYTF. The full variable domain, in which reference TRBV2 and TRBJ1-2 provide the parts outside the CDR3, is EPEVTQTPSHQVTQMGQEVILRCVPISNHLYFYWYRQILGQKVEFLVSFYNNEISEKSEIFDDQFSVERPDGSNFTLKIRSTKLEDSAMYFCASSPPQGGYTFGSGTRLTVV.

This clone was observed a handful of times. The rearrangement links TRBV19 to TRBJ1-6, with D maybe TRBD1 (6 bases). Germline V lookup: CDR1 LNHDA, CDR2 SQIVND (reference sequence). The CDR3 has 15 residues. Trimming took 1 base from V and 10 from J, leaving 14 bases between them. CDR3 residues: CASSIAGTGYSPLHF. The CDR3 DNA reads TGTGCCAGTAGTATAGCCGGAACAGGGTACTCACCCCTCCACTTT.

The rearrangement links TRBV6-5 to TRBJ2-5; TRBD2 matches at 10 bases. This CDR3 region has 16 residues. J was trimmed by 3 bases and V by 4 bases; bases with no gene match: 8. Germline-derived CDR1 and CDR2 are MNHEY and SVGAGI. The CDR3 bases are TGTGCCAGCAGTTCGCCAATAGCGGGGGGTAAAGAGACCCAGTACTTC. Its protein is CASSSPIAGGKETQYF.

V gene TRBV6-5 combines with J gene TRBJ1-2; TRBD1 matches at 8 bases. CDR3 length: 14 amino acids. V lost 6 bases to trimming and J lost 5 bases; unmatched junction nucleotides: 8. Germline V CDR1 and CDR2: MNHEY, SVGAGI. The CDR3 region has the DNA TGTGCCAGCAGCTTATCAACAGGGGGATATGGCTACACCTTC. This translates into CASSLSTGGYGYTF.

The rearrangement joins TRBV11-3 to TRBJ2-3; 9 bases match TRBD2. In germline, CDR1 is SGHNT, CDR2 YENEEA. The CDR3 runs to 15 residues. V lost 3 bases and J lost 5; bases outside the gene matches: 6. The CDR3 coding sequence is TGTGCCAGCAGCTTGCGGGGGGGCCGGGAAGATACGCAGTATTTT. It yields the protein CASSLRGGREDTQYF. The variable domain in full, completed from reference TRBV11-3 and TRBJ2-3, reads EAGVVQSPRYKIIEKKQPVAFWCNPISGHNTLYWYLQNLGQGPELLIRYENEEAVDDSQLPKDRFSAERLKGVDSTLKIQPAELGDSAVYLCASSLRGGREDTQYFGPGTRLTVL.

The chain recombines TRBV5-4 with TRBJ1-1; the match to TRBD1 covers 8 bases. CDR3 size: 16 residues. Unmatched junction bases numbered 18, after V lost 3 bases and J lost 11 bases. Germline values: CDR1 SGHNT, CDR2 YYREEE (reference sequence). The CDR3 sequence is CASSSTAGTGIGGAFF. The CDR3 DNA sequence: TGTGCCAGCAGCTCCACTGCCGGGACAGGAATAGGAGGGGCTTTCTTT.

J is TRBJ1-4 and V is TRBV14; 9 bases fit TRBD1. Germline V lookup: CDR1 SGHDN, CDR2 FVKESK. V shed 4 bases, J shed 8 bases, and the junction held 5 bases outside the gene matches. This CDR3 is 14 amino acids long. CDR3 sequence: CASSLTGTGEKLFF. CDR3 coding DNA: TGTGCCAGCAGCCTTACGGGGACAGGGGAAAAACTGTTTTTT.

V and J are TRBV9 and TRBJ2-1; D is ambiguous. The CDR3 spans 13 residues. Per the germline V gene, CDR1 is SGDLS and CDR2 is YYNGEE. V gave up 3 bases and J gave up 6 bases, with 10 bases separating them. This chain's CDR3 is CASSAEPRNEQFF. CDR3 coding DNA: TGTGCCAGCAGCGCAGAACCCCGCAATGAGCAGTTCTTC.

The V and J genes are TRBV2 and TRBJ1-2; 7 bases are a match to TRBD1. The CDR3 runs 15 residues. The V gene's germline CDR1 is SNHLY and CDR2 FYNNEI. The ends lost 8 bases at V and 7 bases at J; junction bases unmatched: 16. The CDR3 nucleotides read TGTGCCAGCTCAGCCCCGTTCGGGACAGATTTTGGCTACACCTTC. It yields the protein CASSAPFGTDFGYTF.

This chain joins TRBV7-2 and TRBJ2-3, with 12 bases lining up with TRBD2. The trim removed 4 bases at V and 4 bases at J, leaving 9 bases unmatched. The CDR3 sequence is 17 residues long. Germline loops: CDR1 SGHTA, CDR2 FQGNSA. The CDR3 is CASSSDLAGGSADTQYF. The CDR3, as DNA: TGTGCCAGCAGCTCGGACCTAGCGGGGGGGAGTGCAGATACGCAGTATTTT. Full variable domain (outside the CDR3, taken from reference TRBV7-2 and TRBJ2-3): GAGVSQSPSNKVTEKGKDVELRCDPISGHTALYWYRQSLGQGLEFLIYFQGNSAPDKSGLPSDRFSAERTGGSVSTLTIQRTQQEDSAVYLCASSSDLAGGSADTQYFGPGTRLTVL.